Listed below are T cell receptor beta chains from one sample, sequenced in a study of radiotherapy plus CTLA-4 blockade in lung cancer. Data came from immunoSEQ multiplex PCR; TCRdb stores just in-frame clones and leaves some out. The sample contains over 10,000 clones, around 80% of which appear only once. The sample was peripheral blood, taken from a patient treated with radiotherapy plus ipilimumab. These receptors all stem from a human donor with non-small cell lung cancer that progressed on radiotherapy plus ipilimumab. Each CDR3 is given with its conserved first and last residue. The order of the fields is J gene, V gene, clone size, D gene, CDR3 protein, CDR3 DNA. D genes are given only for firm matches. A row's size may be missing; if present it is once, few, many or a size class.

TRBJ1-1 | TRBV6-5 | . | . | CASSYGVGYTEAFF | TGTGCCAGCAGTTATGGGGTGGGGTACACTGAAGCTTTCTTT
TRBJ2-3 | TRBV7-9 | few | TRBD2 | CASSLNGGAPDTQYF | TGTGCCAGCAGCTTGAACGGGGGGGCCCCAGATACGCAGTATTTT
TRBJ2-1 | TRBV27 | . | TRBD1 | CASIGSGTEYNEQFF | TGTGCCAGCATCGGCTCCGGGACAGAATACAATGAGCAGTTCTTC
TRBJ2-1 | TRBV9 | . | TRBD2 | CASSVASSGSYNEQFF | TGTGCCAGCAGCGTAGCCTCTAGCGGTTCCTACAATGAGCAGTTCTTC
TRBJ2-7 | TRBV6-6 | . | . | CASSYVEGFNEQYF | TGTGCCAGCAGTTACGTAGAAGGGTTCAACGAGCAGTACTTC
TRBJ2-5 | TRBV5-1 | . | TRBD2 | CASSRTGGSVGETQYF | TGCGCCAGCAGCCGGACGGGGGGGAGTGTTGGAGAGACCCAGTACTTC
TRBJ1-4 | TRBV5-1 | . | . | CASSLDPTGPGLVATNEKLFF | TGCGCCAGCAGCTTGGACCCCACGGGACCTGGGTTAGTTGCAACTAATGAAAAACTGTTTTTT
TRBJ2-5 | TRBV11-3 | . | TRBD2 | CASSQNPGLGGETQYF | TGTGCCAGCAGCCAAAACCCGGGACTAGGTGGAGAGACCCAGTACTTC
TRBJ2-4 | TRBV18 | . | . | CASSTTPGQGNIQYF | TGTGCCAGCTCGACGACCCCGGGACAAGGCAACATTCAGTACTTC
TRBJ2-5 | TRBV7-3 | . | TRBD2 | CASSSGLAGGEKTQYF | TGTGCCAGCAGCTCCGGACTAGCGGGGGGAGAAAAGACCCAGTACTTC
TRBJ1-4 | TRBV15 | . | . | CATSRGTAFATNEKLFF | TGTGCCACCAGCAGAGGGACAGCATTTGCAACTAATGAAAAACTGTTTTTT
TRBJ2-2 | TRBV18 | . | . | CASSDLTGELFF | TGTGCCAGCTCAGATCTCACCGGGGAGCTGTTTTTT
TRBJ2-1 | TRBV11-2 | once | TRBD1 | CASSYRDRAYNEQFF | TGTGCCAGCAGCTACCGGGACAGGGCCTACAATGAGCAGTTCTTC
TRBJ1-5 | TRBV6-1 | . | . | CASSERDARSSQHF | TGTGCCAGCAGTGAAAGGGACGCCAGGAGTTCCCAGCATTTT
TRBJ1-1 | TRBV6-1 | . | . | CASGGGHVMNTEAFF | TGTGCCAGCGGGGGGGGACACGTCATGAACACTGAAGCTTTCTTT
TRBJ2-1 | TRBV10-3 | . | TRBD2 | CAIRRETSGGAGYNEQFF | TGTGCCATCAGAAGAGAGACTAGCGGGGGGGCGGGCTACAATGAGCAGTTCTTC
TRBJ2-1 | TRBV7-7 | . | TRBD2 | CASSLVPLTSGGPNEQFF | TGTGCTAGCAGCTTAGTCCCCCTGACTAGCGGGGGGCCGAATGAGCAGTTCTTC
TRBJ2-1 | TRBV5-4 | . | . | CASSLGQSSYNEQFF | TGTGCCAGCAGCTTGGGACAGAGCTCCTACAATGAGCAGTTCTTC
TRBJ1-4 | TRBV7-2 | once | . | CASSSGTGTEKLFF | TGTGCCAGCAGCTCCGGGACGGGTACTGAAAAACTGTTTTTT
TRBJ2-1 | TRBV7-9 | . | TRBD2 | CASSLAGAYYNEQFF | TGTGCCAGCAGCCTAGCGGGGGCCTACTACAATGAGCAGTTCTTC
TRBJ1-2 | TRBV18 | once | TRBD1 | CASSPGQGGGYTF | TGTGCCAGCTCACCCGGACAGGGAGGAGGCTACACCTTC
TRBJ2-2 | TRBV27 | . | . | CASRTGGKVGELFF | TGTGCCAGCAGAACGGGGGGCAAGGTCGGGGAGCTGTTTTTT
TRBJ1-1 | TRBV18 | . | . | CASSPPEGVRTEAFF | TGTGCCAGCTCACCACCGGAAGGGGTCCGGACTGAAGCTTTCTTT
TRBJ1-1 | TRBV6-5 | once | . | CASSPFVTVNTEAFF | TGTGCCAGCAGTCCCTTCGTGACAGTTAACACTGAAGCTTTCTTT
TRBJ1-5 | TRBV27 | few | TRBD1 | CASRPGQISNQPQHF | TGTGCCAGCAGACCGGGACAGATTAGCAATCAGCCCCAGCATTTT
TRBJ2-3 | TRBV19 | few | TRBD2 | CASSRLAGPSTDTQYF | TGTGCCAGTAGTAGACTAGCGGGCCCTAGCACAGATACGCAGTATTTT
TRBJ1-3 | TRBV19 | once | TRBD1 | CASSLRTGSSGNTIYF | TGTGCCAGTAGTCTCAGGACAGGGAGCTCTGGAAACACCATATATTTT
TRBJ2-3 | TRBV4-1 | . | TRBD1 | CASSQGSGTGAYLLPYTDTQYF | TGCGCCAGCAGCCAGGGTTCCGGGACAGGGGCGTACCTGTTACCTTACACAGATACGCAGTATTTT
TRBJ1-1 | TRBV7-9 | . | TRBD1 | CASTGQGSTEAFF | TGTGCCAGCACGGGACAGGGGTCCACTGAAGCTTTCTTT
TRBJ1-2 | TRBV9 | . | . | CASSREANYGYTF | TGTGCCAGCAGCAGGGAGGCTAACTATGGCTACACCTTC
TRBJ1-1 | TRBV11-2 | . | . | CASSLTDLNTEAFF | TGTGCCAGCAGCTTAACTGACTTGAACACTGAAGCTTTCTTT
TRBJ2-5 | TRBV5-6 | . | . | CASSLVSPQQETQYF | TGTGCCAGCAGCTTGGTGAGTCCGCAGCAAGAGACCCAGTACTTC
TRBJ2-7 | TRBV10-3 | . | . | CAISWTLTTTNEQYF | TGTGCCATCAGCTGGACACTTACTACTACTAACGAGCAGTACTTC
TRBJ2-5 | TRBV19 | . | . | CASSTGVRETQYF | TGTGCCAGTAGTACGGGGGTCCGGGAGACCCAGTACTTC
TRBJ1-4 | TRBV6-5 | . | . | CASSYEGLSNEKLFF | TGTGCCAGCAGTTACGAGGGCCTGAGTAATGAAAAACTGTTTTTT
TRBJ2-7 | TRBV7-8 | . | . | CASSLATGRAYEQYF | TGTGCCAGCAGCTTAGCCACGGGCAGGGCCTACGAGCAGTACTTC
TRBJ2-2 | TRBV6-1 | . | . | CASSDQGFGELFF | TGTGCCAGCAGTGATCAAGGGTTCGGGGAGCTGTTTTTT
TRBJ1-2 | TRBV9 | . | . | CASSEPREGANYGYTF | TGTGCCAGCAGCGAGCCAAGGGAGGGAGCTAACTATGGCTACACCTTC
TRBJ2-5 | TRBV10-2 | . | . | CARDSARTLPQETQYF | TGCGCCAGAGACTCTGCTAGGACGCTCCCCCAAGAGACCCAGTACTTC
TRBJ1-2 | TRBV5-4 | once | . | CASSLAARGYTF | TGTGCCAGCAGCTTGGCTGCGAGGGGCTACACCTTC
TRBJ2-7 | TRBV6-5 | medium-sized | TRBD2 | CASSYRRGGSYEQYF | TGTGCCAGCAGTTACCGCCGGGGAGGGTCCTACGAGCAGTACTTC
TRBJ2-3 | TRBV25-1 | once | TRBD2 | CASSEFGGAADTQYF | TGTGCCAGCAGTGAATTCGGGGGGGCCGCAGATACGCAGTATTTT
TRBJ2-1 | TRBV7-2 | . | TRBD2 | CASSSSGGAAQFF | TGTGCCAGCAGCTCTAGCGGGGGGGCAGCGCAGTTCTTC
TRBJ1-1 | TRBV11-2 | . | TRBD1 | CASNSMTGLHTEAFF | TGTGCCAGCAACTCGATGACAGGGTTGCACACTGAAGCTTTCTTT
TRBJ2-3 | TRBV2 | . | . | CASKGWGGTDTQYF | TGTGCCAGCAAGGGGTGGGGGGGCACAGATACGCAGTATTTT
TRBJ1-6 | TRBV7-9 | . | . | CASSLSGNNSPLHF | TGTGCCAGCAGCTTATCGGGAAACAATTCACCCCTCCACTTT
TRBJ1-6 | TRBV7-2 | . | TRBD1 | CASSEGQGYYNSPLHF | TGTGCCAGCAGCGAGGGACAGGGATACTATAATTCACCCCTCCACTTT
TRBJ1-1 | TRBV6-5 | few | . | CASTGGGNTEAFF | TGTGCCAGCACCGGGGGGGGGAACACTGAAGCTTTCTTT
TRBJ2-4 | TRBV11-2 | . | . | CASSEGSLQYF | TGTGCCAGCAGCGAGGGGTCCCTTCAGTACTTC